These 9 T cell receptor beta chains originate from one sample sequenced in a study of shared clonotypes between healthy human individuals. Clones were read by immunoSEQ multiplex PCR, and TCRdb kept only the in-frame ones, dropping some. The sample includes hundreds of thousands of clones, roughly 83% of them seen just once. The specimen was PBMCs. Receptors originate from a woman aged 35 to 49 in good health. Some clones in this sample may be carry-over from other donors' samples.

This chain links TRBV4-2 with TRBJ2-7; no firm D call. The germline V gene encodes CDR1 LGHNA and CDR2 YNFKEQ. This CDR3 contains 16 residues. V was cut by 0 bases and J by 2 bases, with 14 bases left in between. CDR3 residues: CASSQDMTEKTYEQYF. CDR3 nucleotides: TGTGCCAGCAGCCAAGACATGACTGAAAAGACCTACGAGCAGTACTTC.

V gene TRBV7-2 combines with J gene TRBJ2-5, with 10 bases identical to TRBD2. The germline gives CDR1 SGHTA, CDR2 FQGNSA. V was pared by 2 bases and J by 4 bases, with 7 bases of the junction left unmatched. The CDR3 is made up of 16 amino acids. The CDR3 protein is CASSLFPSGSGETQYF. The CDR3, as DNA: TGTGCCAGCAGCTTATTCCCTAGCGGGAGTGGAGAGACCCAGTACTTC.

The chain is built from TRBV28 and TRBJ2-1, with TRBD2 as a possible D gene (6 bases). CDR1 and CDR2 (germline): MDHEN, SYDVKM. The CDR3 sequence is 16 residues long. V was cut by 6 bases and J by 4 bases, with 19 bases left in between. This chain's CDR3 is CASSSLGLGTYNEQFF. DNA of the CDR3: TGTGCCAGCAGCTCCCTCGGGCTAGGGACTTACAATGAGCAGTTCTTC.

The chain has TRBV6-5 and TRBJ2-7; D not certain. Per germline, CDR1 MNHEY and CDR2 SVGAGI. The CDR3 consists of 14 residues. V shed 11 bases and J shed 7 bases, with 24 bases lying between them. The CDR3 DNA reads as TGTGCCTGCGGAAGCAATCTGGCCTCCGGGGAGCAGTACTTC. This gives the protein CACGSNLASGEQYF.

The chain joins TRBV15 to TRBJ2-1; D is possibly TRBD1 or TRBD2 (5 bases each). CDR3 length equals 14 residues. Germline lookup yields CDR1 LNHNV and CDR2 YYDKDF (reference sequence). Deletions cut 0 bases from V and 12 bases from J, with 15 bases between. The CDR3: CATSRDLGDWGQFF. CDR3 nucleotides: TGTGCCACCAGCAGAGATTTGGGGGATTGGGGGCAGTTCTTC.

The chain uses TRBV7-9 and TRBJ2-2; D perhaps matches TRBD1 (5 bases). The V end was cut by 4 bases, the J end by 1 base, with 13 bases between. The CDR3 consists of 16 residues. From germline, CDR1 is SEHNR and CDR2 FQNEAQ (reference sequence). In DNA form, the CDR3 reads TGTGCCAGCAGCTCGACAGTAAGACTGAACACCGGGGAGCTGTTTTTT. Translation gives CASSSTVRLNTGELFF.

The CDR3 sequence is CASSRDRGSYNEQFF. Here the CDR3 DNA reads TGCGCCAGCAGCCGGGACAGGGGATCTTACAATGAGCAGTTCTTC. The chain joins TRBV4-3 to TRBJ2-1; 10 nucleotides match TRBD1. Germline trimming cut 4 bases from V and 4 bases from J; bases unmatched to any gene: 4. Germline assignment: CDR1 LGHNA and CDR2 YSLEER. The CDR3 has 15 amino acids.

The gene calls are TRBV5-1 and TRBJ2-7, with 9 bases that match TRBD2. The CDR3 runs to 17 residues. Per the germline V gene, CDR1 is SGHRS and CDR2 is YFSETQ. Losses at the gene ends were 0 bases for V and 0 bases for J; bases not matched to a gene: 7. CDR3 coding DNA: TGCGCCAGCAGCTTGGATTTGGCGGGAGGGCCCTCCTACGAGCAGTACTTC. This codes for CASSLDLAGGPSYEQYF.

The chain combines TRBV7-9 with TRBJ2-1; 7 bases align to TRBD2. Germline V gives CDR1 SEHNR, CDR2 FQNEAQ (reference sequence). With V trimmed by 2 bases and J by 5 bases, 6 bases remained unmatched. This CDR3 is built from 15 residues. The CDR3 DNA sequence: TGTGCCAGCAGCTTACTAGCGGATTTTCACAATGAGCAGTTCTTC. The encoded protein is CASSLLADFHNEQFF. Variable domain in full (rest from reference TRBV7-9 and TRBJ2-1): DTGVSQNPRHKITKRGQNVTFRCDPISEHNRLYWYRQTLGQGPEFLTYFQNEAQLEKSRLLSDRFSAERPKGSFSTLEIQRTEQGDSAMYLCASSLLADFHNEQFFGPGTRLTVL.